This TCR beta chain was found in a study of cytomegalovirus exposure and HLA in healthy donors. The protocol was immunoSEQ multiplex PCR, while the TCRdb copy is restricted to in-frame clones and leaves out a portion. The sample carries 60,000 to 90,000 clones, 85% to 95% recorded once. The V gene's germline CDR1 is WNHNN and CDR2 SYGVQD (reference sequence). Deletions cut 2 bases from V and 3 bases from J, with 10 bases between. This CDR3 is built from 14 residues. The clonotype comes from a woman aged 18-29 years in good health and CMV-seronegative. V and J are TRBV10-1 and TRBJ1-1; no firm D call. The sequenced sample was PBMCs. The CDR3 DNA is TGCGCCAGCAGTGAGAGGTGTCAGGACACTGAAGCTTTCTTT. Its protein is CASSERCQDTEAFF.